The present T cell receptor beta chain was sequenced within a study of blood T cell repertoires in COVID-19. Study in general: The United States, Italy and Spain were the sources of the acute and convalescent COVID-19 samples.

Some clones are missing from TCRdb's copy, which holds only in-frame ones; the method was immunoSEQ multiplex PCR. The sample contains around 300,000 clones, 75% to 90% of which appear only once. V lost 5 bases and J lost 2, with 15 bases in between. The CDR3 sequence is 16 residues long. Germline V gene data show CDR1 as MDHEN and CDR2 as SYDVKM. During active infection, Seattle patients enrolled and were then monitored through disease. The genes are TRBV28 and TRBJ1-4; D perhaps matches TRBD1 (6 bases). The sample was peripheral blood. This TCR was sampled from a woman aged 25 to 45 with COVID-19, enrolled during active disease. This CDR3 reads CASSPTGFSTNEKLFF. The CDR3 DNA reads as TGTGCCAGCAGTCCCACAGGGTTTAGTACTAATGAAAAACTGTTTTTT.